This is a list of T cell receptor beta chains from one sample in a study of shared clonotypes between healthy human individuals. TCRdb's copy holds only in-frame clones and misses some; the assay was immunoSEQ multiplex PCR. The sample has 550,000 to 750,000 clones; 95% to 96% are singletons. Material for sequencing was naive CD8+ T cells sorted from blood. These receptors were taken from a woman aged 25-40 years in good health. CDR3s include the opening cysteine and the closing phenylalanine or tryptophan. Fields, in order: J gene, V gene, clone size, D gene, CDR3 protein, CDR3 DNA. A D gene is named only where the DNA matches it firmly. Some rows mark clone size as missing; the rest say once, few, many or name a class of expanded clone.

TRBJ2-7 | TRBV4-1 | . | TRBD2 | CASSQDRGEASYEQYF | TGCGCCAGCAGCCAAGATCGGGGGGAGGCGTCCTACGAGCAGTACTTC
TRBJ2-7 | TRBV27 | . | TRBD1 | CASSAGQGVGEQYF | TGTGCCAGCAGTGCGGGACAGGGGGTCGGCGAGCAGTACTTC
TRBJ1-5 | TRBV5-6 | . | . | CASSLSNQPQHF | TGTGCCAGCAGTTTGAGTAATCAGCCCCAGCATTTT
TRBJ2-1 | TRBV7-9 | . | TRBD2 | CASSPPAASGYYNEQFF | TGTGCCAGCAGCCCGCCCGCCGCTAGCGGGTACTACAATGAGCAGTTCTTC
TRBJ2-7 | TRBV28 | . | TRBD1 | CATGRTGYEQYF | TGTGCCACCGGCCGGACAGGCTACGAGCAGTACTTC
TRBJ1-3 | TRBV10-2 | once | TRBD1 | CASSDYGTGDGNTIYF | TGCGCCAGCAGTGATTATGGGACAGGCGACGGAAACACCATATATTTT
TRBJ1-1 | TRBV10-2 | . | . | CASSSGTEAFF | TGCGCCAGCAGTTCGGGAACTGAAGCTTTCTTT
TRBJ2-2 | TRBV6-6 | . | . | CASSYSWQGLGGELFF | TGTGCCAGCAGTTACTCTTGGCAGGGGCTGGGCGGGGAGCTGTTTTTT
TRBJ2-7 | TRBV27 | . | TRBD2 | CASSRAGGATYEQYF | TGTGCCAGCTCGCGAGCGGGAGGGGCCACCTACGAGCAGTACTTC
TRBJ1-1 | TRBV10-1 | . | . | CASSDGTEAFF | TGCGCCAGCAGTGACGGCACTGAAGCTTTCTTT
TRBJ2-7 | TRBV10-1 | once | TRBD2 | CASSGTSGTYEQYF | TGCGCCAGCAGCGGGACTAGCGGCACCTACGAGCAGTACTTC
TRBJ2-7 | TRBV7-9 | . | . | CASRDRHYEQYF | TGTGCCAGCAGGGATCGACACTACGAGCAGTACTTC
TRBJ2-7 | TRBV27 | . | . | CASSPPQPGHGLYEQYF | TGTGCCAGCAGTCCCCCCCAACCGGGACACGGCCTCTACGAGCAGTACTTC
TRBJ2-3 | TRBV5-6 | once | TRBD2 | CASSPAGGEPTQYF | TGTGCCAGCAGCCCCGCTGGGGGGGAGCCGACGCAGTATTTT
TRBJ2-5 | TRBV28 | . | TRBD2 | CASSRGLAGETQYF | TGTGCCAGCAGCCGAGGGTTAGCGGGAGAGACCCAGTACTTC
TRBJ2-3 | TRBV7-9 | . | . | CASSRPGDTQYF | TGTGCCAGCAGCCGCCCCGGGGATACGCAGTATTTT
TRBJ2-1 | TRBV4-2 | . | . | CASSQESQANNPYNEQFF | TGTGCCAGCAGCCAAGAAAGCCAGGCTAATAACCCCTACAATGAGCAGTTCTTC
TRBJ2-1 | TRBV29-1 | . | . | CSVVRGYNEQFF | TGCAGCGTTGTCCGAGGATACAATGAGCAGTTCTTC
TRBJ2-1 | TRBV5-5 | . | . | CASSFYGGSYNEQFF | TGTGCCAGCAGCTTTTACGGGGGCTCCTACAATGAGCAGTTCTTC
TRBJ1-2 | TRBV4-2 | . | . | CASSQDRGNYGYTF | TGTGCCAGCAGCCAAGATCGGGGGAACTATGGCTACACCTTC